This passage covers 20 T cell receptor beta chains from one sample sequenced in a study of cytomegalovirus exposure and HLA in healthy donors. Profiled with immunoSEQ multiplex PCR; TCRdb holds only in-frame clones, not every one. In the table there are around 130,000 clones, roughly 84% of which are singletons. Sequenced material: PBMCs. The receptors originated from a woman in her 30s in good health and CMV-seronegative.

DNA for the CDR3: TGTGCCAGCCAACAGGGGACGGACACCATATATTTT. Protein sequence: CASQQGTDTIYF. The V call is TRBV5-6, the J call TRBJ1-3; 7 bases line up with TRBD1. Per the germline V gene, CDR1 is SGHDT and CDR2 is YYEEEE. Trimming took 7 bases from V and 8 from J; bases not matched to a gene: 6. The CDR3 has 12 amino acids.

This clone was detected only once. The chain combines TRBV5-4 with TRBJ2-7; tentative D call: TRBD1 (5 bases). Trimming removed 4 bases from V and 3 bases from J, with 23 bases in between. The length of the CDR3 is 17 residues. Germline lookup yields CDR1 SGHNT and CDR2 YYREEE (reference sequence). The CDR3 spells CASSPRQGRVPFYEQYF. DNA of the CDR3: TGTGCCAGCAGCCCACGGCAGGGCAGGGTACCCTTCTACGAGCAGTACTTC.

J is TRBJ2-5 and V is TRBV7-2; 11 bases agree with TRBD2. Losses at the gene ends were 7 bases for V and 5 bases for J; bases not matched to a gene: 9. In germline, CDR1 is SGHTA, CDR2 FQGNSA. The CDR3 covers 15 residues. Here the CDR3 reads CASTLSGGALETQYF. CDR3 nucleotides: TGTGCCAGCACCCTTAGCGGGGGGGCATTGGAGACCCAGTACTTC.

This chain connects TRBV19 to TRBJ2-2; maybe TRBD2 (6 bases). The CDR3 consists of 14 residues. Germline lookup yields CDR1 LNHDA and CDR2 SQIVND (reference sequence). The V and J ends lost 8 bases and 3 bases respectively, with 13 bases between them. As DNA, the CDR3 is TGTGCCAGTCGCGGGGCCGGAGACACCGGGGAGCTGTTTTTT. The encoded protein is CASRGAGDTGELFF. Filled out from reference TRBV19 and TRBJ2-2, the complete variable domain reads DGGITQSPKYLFRKEGQNVTLSCEQNLNHDAMYWYRQDPGQGLRLIYYSQIVNDFQKGDIAEGYSVSREKKESFPLTVTSAQKNPTAFYLCASRGAGDTGELFFGEGSRLTVL.

The chain has TRBV7-8 and TRBJ1-6; D gene unclear. Trimming stripped 4 bases from V and 7 bases from J, with 11 bases between. The CDR3 is 14 amino acids. CDR1 and CDR2 from the germline V gene are SGHVS and FQNEAQ. This CDR3 reads CASSSITVNSPLHF. The CDR3 region has the DNA TGTGCCAGCAGCTCCATCACGGTAAATTCACCCCTCCACTTT.

The chain carries TRBV7-2 and TRBJ2-2, with TRBD1 identical over 10 bases. Germline-derived CDR1 and CDR2 are SGHTA and FQGNSA. The CDR3 consists of 16 residues. V lost 4 bases to trimming and J lost 0 bases; unmatched junction nucleotides: 2. The CDR3 here is CASSSTGGTNTGELFF. The CDR3 DNA follows: TGTGCCAGCAGCTCGACAGGGGGCACGAACACCGGGGAGCTGTTTTTT.

The chain combines TRBV13 with TRBJ1-1; TRBD1 is a possible D gene (5 bases). CDR1 and CDR2 (germline): PRHDT, FYEKMQ (reference sequence). Trimming cost V 5 bases and J 5 bases, with 18 bases left between them. The CDR3 contains 15 residues. Here the CDR3 reads CASSQRGQGRTEAFF. CDR3 bases: TGTGCCAGCAGCCAAAGAGGACAAGGACGGACTGAAGCTTTCTTT.

The CDR3 bases are TGTGCCAGCTCGCCGCACACCCCAGATGGCTACACCTTC. This sequence encodes CASSPHTPDGYTF. The genes are TRBV6-5 and TRBJ1-2; no firm D call. The germline gives CDR1 MNHEY, CDR2 SVGAGI. The ends were cut back, 8 bases at V and 6 bases at J, with 16 bases in the middle. The CDR3 length is 13 residues.

The J gene is TRBJ2-7, the V gene TRBV6-5; 7 bases are shared with TRBD2. CDR3 length: 13 amino acids. With V trimmed by 2 bases and J by 5 bases, 3 bases remained unmatched. Germline V gene sequence: CDR1 MNHEY, CDR2 SVGAGI. CDR3 DNA: TGTGCCAGCAGTTACCCAGGGAGGGACGAGCAGTACTTC. Protein sequence: CASSYPGRDEQYF.

The chain links TRBV9 to TRBJ2-2; 8 nucleotides line up with TRBD1. Losses at the gene ends were 4 bases for V and 5 bases for J; bases not matched to a gene: 7. This CDR3 is 15 amino acids long. CDR1 and CDR2 from the germline V gene are SGDLS and YYNGEE. The CDR3 DNA is TGTGCCAGCAGCCCTACCCGGACAGGGACCGGGGAGCTGTTTTTT. It yields the protein CASSPTRTGTGELFF.

This clone is a singleton in its sample. V gene TRBV6-1 combines with J gene TRBJ2-1, with TRBD2 identical over 9 bases. J was trimmed by 8 bases and V by 7 bases; bases with no gene match: 12. The CDR3 spans 15 residues. CDR1 is MNHNS, CDR2 SASEGT, per germline. DNA of the CDR3: TGTGCCAGCACTTTTAGCGGGGGTGTTTTCGATGAGCAGTTCTTC. This encodes CASTFSGGVFDEQFF.

The chain uses TRBV10-3 and TRBJ1-2; D is unclear. The CDR3 has 12 amino acids. Germline lookup yields CDR1 ENHRY and CDR2 SYGVKD. V was trimmed by 3 bases and J by 1 base, leaving 3 bases between them. The CDR3 DNA follows: TGTGCCATCAGTGACAGTAACTATGGCTACACCTTC. This gives the protein CAISDSNYGYTF.

The rearrangement links TRBV2 to TRBJ1-4, with TRBD1 as a possible D gene (6 bases). The CDR3 consists of 14 residues. V lost 8 bases to trimming and J lost 0 bases, with 10 bases between them. Germline V lookup: CDR1 SNHLY, CDR2 FYNNEI. CDR3 protein: CASGGGATNEKLFF. CDR3 bases: TGTGCCAGCGGGGGCGGTGCAACTAATGAAAAACTGTTTTTT.

CDR3 residues: CASSRGRGQSYGYTF. CDR3 in DNA: TGTGCCAGTAGTAGGGGCAGGGGGCAGAGCTATGGCTACACCTTC. This sequence joins TRBV19 and TRBJ1-2; TRBD1 aligns across 8 bases. This CDR3 has 15 residues. Germline V lookup: CDR1 LNHDA, CDR2 SQIVND (reference sequence). V dropped 4 bases and J dropped 4; count of bases not matched to a gene: 8.

The J gene is TRBJ2-1, the V gene TRBV6-5, with D perhaps matching TRBD2 (5 bases). This CDR3 has 15 residues. In germline, CDR1 is MNHEY, CDR2 SVGAGI. The V gene lost 5 bases and the J gene lost 0 bases, with 11 bases spanning the gap. This CDR3 is CASSRTDGSYNEQFF. CDR3 nucleotide sequence: TGTGCCAGCAGTAGGACTGATGGCTCCTACAATGAGCAGTTCTTC.

V and J are TRBV7-2 and TRBJ1-2, with no clear D. Trimming pared 2 bases from V and 7 bases from J, leaving 11 bases between. There are 13 residues in the CDR3. Per germline, CDR1 SGHTA and CDR2 FQGNSA. Written as DNA, the CDR3 is TGTGCCAGCAGCTTACAGCAGGCGACTGGCTACACCTTC. It encodes CASSLQQATGYTF.

Points on this clone: An end of the junction does not agree with germline; a read error may underlie this. This chain uses TRBV7-7 with TRBJ2-5; maybe TRBD1 (6 bases). The germline V gene has CDR1 SSHAT and CDR2 FNYEAQ (reference sequence). This CDR3 is built from 14 residues. The CDR3 DNA reads as TGTGCTAGCAGCCCAGGACAGCTACAAGAGACCCAGTACTTC. It translates to CASSPGQLQETQYF. Complete variable domain (other parts from reference TRBV7-7 and TRBJ2-5): GAGVSQSPRYKVTKRGQDVTLRCDPISSHATLYWYQQALGQGPEFLTYFNYEAQPDKSGLPSDRFSAERPEGSISTLTIQRTEQRDSAMYRCASSPGQLQETQYFGPGTRLLVL.

The gene calls are TRBV5-4 and TRBJ1-1, with a weak D call TRBD1 (6 bases). Trimming cost V 4 bases and J 1 base, with 17 bases left between them. The CDR3 loop spans 16 amino acids. CDR1 and CDR2 from the germline V gene are SGHNT and YYREEE (reference sequence). CDR3 nucleotide sequence: TGTGCCAGCAGCCAGGCTCGAAACAGGGCGAACACTGAAGCTTTCTTT. It codes for CASSQARNRANTEAFF.

This chain links TRBV5-6 with TRBJ2-1; 11 bases line up with TRBD2. The germline V gene has CDR1 SGHDT and CDR2 YYEEEE. J lost 10 bases, V lost 4 bases, and 19 bases had no gene match. CDR3 length: 18 residues. The CDR3 reads CASSLYGYPTSGVEEQFF. For the CDR3, the DNA is TGTGCCAGCAGCCTCTACGGATACCCGACTAGCGGGGTGGAAGAGCAGTTCTTC.

The genes are TRBV10-2 and TRBJ2-1; 9 bases line up with TRBD1. V lost 6 bases to trimming and J lost 4 bases; unmatched junction nucleotides: 7. The germline V gene encodes CDR1 WSHSY and CDR2 SAAADI. The CDR3 is 15 residues long. Here the CDR3 reads CASRGQGHEYNEQFF. The CDR3 region has the DNA TGCGCCAGCAGGGGACAGGGTCACGAGTACAATGAGCAGTTCTTC.